A few counts support the clone carrying this TCR beta chain. Positively selected for CCR7, the CD45RO-negative cells used as naive CD8 cells excluded terminally differentiated effector memory CD45RA+ cells. Healthy HIV-negative adults with no recent acute infections or vaccinations were recruited as donors. This CDR3 has 12 amino acids. From germline, CDR1 is SGHAT and CDR2 FQNNGV. Trimming stripped 3 bases from V and 5 bases from J, with 4 bases between. The sample comes from a study of shared clonotypes between healthy human individuals. Study-wide context: Aged between 18 and 49, the donors were a couple of women and three men.

Profiling relied on immunoSEQ multiplex PCR, and the TCRdb table lists in-frame clones only, not all of them. Among hundreds of thousands of clones listed, about 96% were seen once. The TCR was taken from a woman aged 25 to 39 in good health. The chain carries TRBV11-2 and TRBJ2-2; D is unresolved. Source material: naive CD8+ T cells sorted from blood. The CDR3 bases are TGTGCCAGCAGCTTTCGTACCGGGGAGCTGTTTTTT. Its translation is CASSFRTGELFF.